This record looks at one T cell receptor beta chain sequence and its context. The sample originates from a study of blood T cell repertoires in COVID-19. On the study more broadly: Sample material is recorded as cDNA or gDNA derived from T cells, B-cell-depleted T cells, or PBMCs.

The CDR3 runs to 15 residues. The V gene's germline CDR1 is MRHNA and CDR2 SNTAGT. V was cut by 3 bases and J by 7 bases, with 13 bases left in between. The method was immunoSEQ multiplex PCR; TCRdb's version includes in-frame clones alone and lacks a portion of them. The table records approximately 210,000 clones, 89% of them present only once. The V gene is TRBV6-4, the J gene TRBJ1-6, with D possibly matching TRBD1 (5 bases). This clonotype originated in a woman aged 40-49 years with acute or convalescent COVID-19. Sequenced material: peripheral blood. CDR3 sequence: CASSEVTGGNSPLHF. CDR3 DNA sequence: TGTGCCAGCAGTGAGGTTACGGGGGGAAATTCACCCCTCCACTTT.